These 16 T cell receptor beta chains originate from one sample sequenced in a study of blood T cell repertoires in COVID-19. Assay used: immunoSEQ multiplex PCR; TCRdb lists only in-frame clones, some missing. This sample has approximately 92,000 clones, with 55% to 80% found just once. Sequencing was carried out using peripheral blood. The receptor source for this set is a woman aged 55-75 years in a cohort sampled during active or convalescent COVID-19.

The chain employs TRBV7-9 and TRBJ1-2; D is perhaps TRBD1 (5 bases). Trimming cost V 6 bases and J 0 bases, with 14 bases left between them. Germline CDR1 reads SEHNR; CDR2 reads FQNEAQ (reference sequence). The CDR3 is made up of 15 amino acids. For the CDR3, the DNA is TGTGCCAGCAGGGCCGTCGCGACAGCTAACTATGGCTACACCTTC. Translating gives CASRAVATANYGYTF.

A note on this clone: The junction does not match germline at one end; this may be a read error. DNA of the CDR3: TGTGCCAGCAGTGCCGGACAGAGGAAGAACGCTGAAGCTTTCTTT. Translated, it gives CASSAGQRKNAEAFF. The chain has TRBV2 and TRBJ1-1; TRBD1 is a possible D gene (6 bases). The CDR3 has 15 amino acids. CDR1 SNHLY and CDR2 FYNNEI come from the germline V gene. Based on the CDR3 plus reference TRBV2 and TRBJ1-1, the full variable domain is EPEVTQTPSHQVTQMGQEVILRCVPISNHLYFYWYRQILGQKVEFLVSFYNNEISEKSEIFDDQFSVERPDGSNFTLKIRSTKLEDSAMYFCASSAGQRKNAEAFFGQGTRLTVV.

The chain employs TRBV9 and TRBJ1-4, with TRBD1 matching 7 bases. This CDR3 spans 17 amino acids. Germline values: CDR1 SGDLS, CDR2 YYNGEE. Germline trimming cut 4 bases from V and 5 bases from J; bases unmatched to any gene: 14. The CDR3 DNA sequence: TGTGCCAGCAGCCCAAGCCCGACGACAGGGCACAATGAAAAACTGTTTTTT. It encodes CASSPSPTTGHNEKLFF.

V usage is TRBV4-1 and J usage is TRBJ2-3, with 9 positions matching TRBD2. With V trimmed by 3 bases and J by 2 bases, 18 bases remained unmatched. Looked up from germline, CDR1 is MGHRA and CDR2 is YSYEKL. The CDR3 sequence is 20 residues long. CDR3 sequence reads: CASSHSSQAGGRGYTDTQYF. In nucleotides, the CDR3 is TGCGCCAGCAGCCACTCTTCCCAAGCGGGGGGCCGAGGTTACACAGATACGCAGTATTTT.

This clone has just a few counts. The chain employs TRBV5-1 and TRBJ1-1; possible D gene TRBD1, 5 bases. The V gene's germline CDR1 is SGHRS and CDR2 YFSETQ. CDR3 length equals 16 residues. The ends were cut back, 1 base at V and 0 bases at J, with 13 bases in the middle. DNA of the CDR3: TGCGCCAGCAGCTTGCGGCAGGGATCAATGAACACTGAAGCTTTCTTT. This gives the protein CASSLRQGSMNTEAFF.

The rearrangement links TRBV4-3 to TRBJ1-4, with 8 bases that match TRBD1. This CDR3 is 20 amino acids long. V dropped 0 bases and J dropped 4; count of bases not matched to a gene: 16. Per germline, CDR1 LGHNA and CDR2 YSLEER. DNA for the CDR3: TGCGCCAGCAGCCAAGATCTTAGCAATGGGCAGGGGGCGAGTAATGAAAAACTGTTTTTT. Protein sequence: CASSQDLSNGQGASNEKLFF.

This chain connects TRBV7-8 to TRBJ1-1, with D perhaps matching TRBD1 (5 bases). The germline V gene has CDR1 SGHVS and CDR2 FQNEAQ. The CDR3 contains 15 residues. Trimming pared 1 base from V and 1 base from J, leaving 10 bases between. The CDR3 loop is CASSLDAGPNTEAFF. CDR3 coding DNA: TGTGCCAGCAGCTTAGATGCGGGGCCGAACACTGAAGCTTTCTTT.

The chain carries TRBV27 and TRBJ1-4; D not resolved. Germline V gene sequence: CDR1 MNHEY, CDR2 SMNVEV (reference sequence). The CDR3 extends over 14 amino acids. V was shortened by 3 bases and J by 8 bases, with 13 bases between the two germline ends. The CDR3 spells CASSLEGGREKLFF. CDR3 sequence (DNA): TGTGCCAGCAGTTTGGAAGGCGGGAGGGAAAAACTGTTTTTT.

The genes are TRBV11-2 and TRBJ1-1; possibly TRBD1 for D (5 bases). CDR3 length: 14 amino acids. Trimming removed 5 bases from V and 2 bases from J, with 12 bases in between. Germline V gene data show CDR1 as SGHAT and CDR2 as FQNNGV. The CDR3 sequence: CASSVQGANTEAFF. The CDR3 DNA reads TGTGCCAGCAGCGTCCAGGGCGCTAACACTGAAGCTTTCTTT.

The CDR3 sequence is CASSLAVLSTDTQYF. DNA for the CDR3: TGTGCCAGCAGCCTAGCGGTACTGAGCACAGATACGCAGTATTTT. This chain uses TRBV3-1 (or the pseudogene TRBV3-2) with TRBJ2-3; D may be TRBD2 (6 bases). From germline, CDR1 is LGHDT and CDR2 YNNKEL (reference sequence). The CDR3 has 15 residues. V lost 4 bases, J lost 0 bases, and 11 bases lay in between.

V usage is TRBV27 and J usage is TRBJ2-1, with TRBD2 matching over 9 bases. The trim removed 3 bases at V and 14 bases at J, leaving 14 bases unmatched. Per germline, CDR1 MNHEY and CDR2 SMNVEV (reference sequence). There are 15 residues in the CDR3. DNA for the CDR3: TGTGCCAGCAGTTTTCGGCTAGCGGGGCGAACTCAAGAGTTCTTC. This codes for CASSFRLAGRTQEFF.

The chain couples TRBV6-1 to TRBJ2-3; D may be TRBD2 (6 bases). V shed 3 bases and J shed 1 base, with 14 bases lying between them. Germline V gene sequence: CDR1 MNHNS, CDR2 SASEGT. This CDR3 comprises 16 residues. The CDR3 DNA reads TGTGCCAGCAGTGAGGGCCTACTAGCAGGCACAGATACGCAGTATTTT. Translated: CASSEGLLAGTDTQYF.

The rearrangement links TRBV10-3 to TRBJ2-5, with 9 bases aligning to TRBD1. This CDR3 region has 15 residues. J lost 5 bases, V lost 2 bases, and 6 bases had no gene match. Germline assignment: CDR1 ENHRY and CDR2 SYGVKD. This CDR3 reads CAISEGGQGGETQYF. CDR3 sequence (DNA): TGTGCCATCAGTGAGGGGGGACAGGGCGGGGAGACCCAGTACTTC.

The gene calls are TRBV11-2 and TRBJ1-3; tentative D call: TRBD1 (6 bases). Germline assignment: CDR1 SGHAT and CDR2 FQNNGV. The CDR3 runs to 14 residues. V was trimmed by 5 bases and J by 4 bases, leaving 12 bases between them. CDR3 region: CASSKNRVGNTIYF. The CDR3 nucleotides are TGTGCCAGCAGCAAAAACAGGGTGGGAAACACCATATATTTT.

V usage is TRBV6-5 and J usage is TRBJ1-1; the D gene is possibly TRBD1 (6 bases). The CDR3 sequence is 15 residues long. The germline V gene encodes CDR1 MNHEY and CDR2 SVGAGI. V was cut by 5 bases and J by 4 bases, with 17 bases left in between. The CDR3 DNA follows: TGTGCCAGCAGTCCGGGGGCGGGGGCAATCACTGAAGCTTTCTTT. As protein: CASSPGAGAITEAFF.

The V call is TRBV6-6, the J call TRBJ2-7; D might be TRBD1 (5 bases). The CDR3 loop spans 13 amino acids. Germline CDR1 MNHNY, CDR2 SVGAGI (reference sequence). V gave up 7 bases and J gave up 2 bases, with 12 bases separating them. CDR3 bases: TGTGCCAGCACAAGGGGTCCCCCCTACGAGCAGTACTTC. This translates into CASTRGPPYEQYF.